Detailed here is one T cell receptor beta chain. Antigen unknown. This specimen belongs to a study of CD8+ T cells in alopecia areata. Study background: Patients in the treated group were given tofacitinib by mouth, 5 to 10 mg twice a day. Disease severity was quantified as SALT score of affected scalp area.

General study results and limits: While tofacitinib was given, many expanded lesional clones persisted in scalp and blood.

This CDR3 spans 12 amino acids. Germline V gene sequence: CDR1 SGHDT, CDR2 YYEEEE. Trimming cost V 5 bases and J 3 bases, with 8 bases left between them. Sequencing used cDNA as its template, made by extracting RNA and reverse transcribing it. Assay used: immunoSEQ multiplex PCR; TCRdb lists only in-frame clones, some missing. Among about 180,000 clones listed, around half were seen once. Treatment here: oral pan-JAK inhibitor, 5-10 mg twice daily. The receptor's source is a human donor with alopecia areata. The sample consisted of CD8+ T cells sorted from blood, taken at week 24, from a patient treated with tofacitinib. The chain has TRBV5-6 and TRBJ1-1; D is unclear. In DNA, the CDR3 is TGTGCCAGCAGGGGGAGGGACACTGAAGCTTTCTTT. The encoded protein is CASRGRDTEAFF.